Reported below is one T cell receptor beta chain. This entry belongs to a study of identical twins. CDR3 length equals 13 residues. With V trimmed by 4 bases and J by 6 bases, 4 bases remained unmatched. Each CDR3 protein is one row after TCRdb ran MiXCR on the 5' RACE reads. Seen here are roughly 700,000 distinct CDR3 sequences, over 8.5% observed once, and the top ten hold 0.75% to 1%. The same sample was also used in a study of yellow fever vaccine responses in identical twins.

The source material was PBMCs. The rearrangement joins TRBV12-3 or TRBV12-4 to TRBJ1-2; 8 nucleotides align to TRBD1. The TCR comes from a woman aged 18-35 years in good health. CDR3 bases: TGTGCCAGCAGTTCAGGGGGCGGAGATGGCTACACCTTC. Its protein is CASSSGGGDGYTF.